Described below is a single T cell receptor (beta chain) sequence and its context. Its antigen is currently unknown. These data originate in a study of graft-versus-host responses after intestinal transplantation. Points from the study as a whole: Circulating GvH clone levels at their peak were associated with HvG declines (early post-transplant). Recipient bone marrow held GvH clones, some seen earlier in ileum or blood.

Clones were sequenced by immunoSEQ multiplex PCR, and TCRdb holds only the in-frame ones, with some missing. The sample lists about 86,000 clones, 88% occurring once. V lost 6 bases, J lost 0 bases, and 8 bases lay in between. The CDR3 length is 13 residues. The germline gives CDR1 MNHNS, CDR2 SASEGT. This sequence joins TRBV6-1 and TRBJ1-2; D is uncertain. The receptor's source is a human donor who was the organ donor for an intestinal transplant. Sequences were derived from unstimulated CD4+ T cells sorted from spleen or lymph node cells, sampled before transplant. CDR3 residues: CASSATANYGYTF. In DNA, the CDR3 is TGTGCCAGCAGCGCCACAGCTAACTATGGCTACACCTTC.